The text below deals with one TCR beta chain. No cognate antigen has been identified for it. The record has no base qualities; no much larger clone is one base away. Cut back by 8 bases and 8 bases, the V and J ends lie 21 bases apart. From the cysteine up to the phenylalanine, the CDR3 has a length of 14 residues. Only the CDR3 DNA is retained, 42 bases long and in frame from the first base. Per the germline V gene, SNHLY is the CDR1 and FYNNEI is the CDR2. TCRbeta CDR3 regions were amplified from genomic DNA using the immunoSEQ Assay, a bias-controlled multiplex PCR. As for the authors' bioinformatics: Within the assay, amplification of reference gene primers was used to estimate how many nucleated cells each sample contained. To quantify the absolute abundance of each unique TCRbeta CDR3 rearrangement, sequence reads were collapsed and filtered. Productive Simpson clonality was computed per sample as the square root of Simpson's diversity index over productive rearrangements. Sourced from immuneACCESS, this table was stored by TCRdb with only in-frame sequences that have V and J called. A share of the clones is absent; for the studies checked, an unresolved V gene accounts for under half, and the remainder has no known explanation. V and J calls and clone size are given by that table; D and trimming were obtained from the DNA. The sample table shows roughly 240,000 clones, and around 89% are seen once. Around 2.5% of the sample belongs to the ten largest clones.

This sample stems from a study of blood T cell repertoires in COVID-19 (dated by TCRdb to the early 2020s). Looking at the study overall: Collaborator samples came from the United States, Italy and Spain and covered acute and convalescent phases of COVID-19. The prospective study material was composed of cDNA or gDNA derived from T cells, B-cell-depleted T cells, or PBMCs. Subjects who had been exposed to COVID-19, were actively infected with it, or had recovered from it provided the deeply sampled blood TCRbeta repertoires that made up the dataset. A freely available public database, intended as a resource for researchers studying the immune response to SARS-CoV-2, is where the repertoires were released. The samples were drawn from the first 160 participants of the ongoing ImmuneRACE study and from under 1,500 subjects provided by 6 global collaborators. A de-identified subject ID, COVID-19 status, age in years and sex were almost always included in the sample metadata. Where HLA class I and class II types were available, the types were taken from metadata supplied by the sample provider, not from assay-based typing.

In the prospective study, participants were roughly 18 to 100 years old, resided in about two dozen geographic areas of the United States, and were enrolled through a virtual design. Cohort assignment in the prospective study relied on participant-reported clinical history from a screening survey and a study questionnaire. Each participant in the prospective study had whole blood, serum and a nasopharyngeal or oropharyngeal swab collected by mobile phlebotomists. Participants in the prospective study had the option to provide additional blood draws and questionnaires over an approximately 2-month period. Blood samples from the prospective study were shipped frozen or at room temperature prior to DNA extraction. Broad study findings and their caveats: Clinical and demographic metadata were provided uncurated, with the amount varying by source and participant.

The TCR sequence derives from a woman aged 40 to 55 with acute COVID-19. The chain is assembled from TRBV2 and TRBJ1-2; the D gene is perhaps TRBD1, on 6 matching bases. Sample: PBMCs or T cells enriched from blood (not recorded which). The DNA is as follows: TGTGCCAGCGGGGATTCTGGACAGTCTCGGGGCTACACCTTC. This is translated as CASGDSGQSRGYTF.